These 20 T cell receptor beta chains were sequenced from one sample in a study of blood T cells in healthy people across ages. Alongside a J-beta primer mix, a sample-barcoded 5' primer served in a second PCR lasting about 7 to 12 cycles. TCRdb independently ran MiXCR on the 5' RACE reads; one entry per CDR3 protein. The profile shows under 2 million distinct CDR3 sequences, almost 35% of them singletons. Sequenced: blood. The receptors come from a woman in her thirties in good health.

This clonotype was seen a handful of times. The chain is built from TRBV7-9 and TRBJ2-5; a weak D match, TRBD2 (6 bases). Germline CDR1 SEHNR, CDR2 FQNEAQ (reference sequence). Deletions cut 4 bases from V and 5 bases from J, with 20 bases between. This CDR3 contains 16 residues. The CDR3 region has the DNA TGTGCCAGCAGCTCGTGGAGGGTCGGGTCTCGGGAGACCCAGTACTTC. It translates to CASSSWRVGSRETQYF.

The rearrangement links TRBV6-5 to TRBJ2-5; 10 bases line up with TRBD1. The J call may be wrong; the DNA end is better matched by TRBJ2-7. Germline assignment: CDR1 MNHEY and CDR2 SVGAGI. This CDR3 region has 14 residues. The CDR3 loop reads CASSRGDRGGEQYF. Written as DNA, the CDR3 is TGTGCCAGCAGTAGGGGGGACAGGGGTGGCGAGCAGTACTTC.

This clonotype appeared a few times. J is TRBJ1-1 and V is TRBV6-6; no firm D call. Germline assignment: CDR1 MNHNY and CDR2 SVGAGI (reference sequence). V lost 6 bases and J lost 1, with 12 bases in between. This CDR3 is built from 14 residues. In DNA form, the CDR3 reads TGTGCCAGCAGCCAAACGAAACAGAACACTGAAGCTTTCTTT. This sequence encodes CASSQTKQNTEAFF.

This clonotype was observed a few times. This chain connects TRBV20-1 to TRBJ1-5, with 11 bases aligning to TRBD1. V was clipped by 5 bases and J by 7 bases; unmatched bases: 7. Germline CDR1 DFQATT, CDR2 SNEGSKA (reference sequence). The CDR3 has 14 residues. The CDR3 here is CSARTGGIQQPQHF. CDR3 coding DNA: TGCAGTGCTCGGACAGGGGGCATTCAGCAGCCCCAGCATTTT.

The CDR3 sequence is CASSALGQRKTDTQYF. The CDR3, as DNA: TGTGCCAGCAGCGCCCTTGGCCAGCGGAAGACAGATACGCAGTATTTT. The chain links TRBV9 to TRBJ2-3; the D gene is possibly TRBD2 (5 bases). The CDR3 spans 16 residues. Germline lookup yields CDR1 SGDLS and CDR2 YYNGEE. Between the trimmed V and J ends, which lost 3 bases and 3 bases, there was a span of 17 bases.

The chain couples TRBV20-1 to TRBJ2-1; no reliable D call. CDR3 size: 16 residues. V lost 0 bases to trimming and J lost 0 bases, with 12 bases between them. CDR1 DFQATT and CDR2 SNEGSKA come from the germline V gene (reference sequence). CDR3 in amino acids: CSARDQSPSSYNEQFF. The CDR3, as DNA: TGCAGTGCTAGAGATCAATCTCCGAGCTCCTACAATGAGCAGTTCTTC.

This clonotype has just a few counts. CDR3 sequence reads: CASRLSGLGGGEQFF. The CDR3 nucleotides are TGTGCCAGCAGACTCAGCGGCCTCGGAGGCGGAGAGCAGTTCTTC. The rearrangement joins TRBV12-3 or TRBV12-4 to TRBJ2-1; possible D gene TRBD2, 5 bases. With 6 bases removed from V and 10 bases from J, the gap between germline ends came to 22 bases. The CDR3 contains 15 residues.

This clonotype was seen many times. The V gene is TRBV7-6, the J gene TRBJ2-7; D perhaps matches TRBD1 (6 bases). The CDR3 is made up of 16 amino acids. The germline V gene encodes CDR1 SGHVS and CDR2 FNYEAQ. The V and J ends lost 5 bases and 1 base respectively, with 18 bases between them. CDR3 sequence (DNA): TGTGCCAGCAGCCCATACAGGGCCGATGTATCCTACGAGCAGTACTTC. This gives the protein CASSPYRADVSYEQYF.

This clonotype has more than one count but fewer than ten. Here the CDR3 DNA reads TGTGCCAGCACCCCGAGGGGGGAGAGCACAGATACGCAGTATTTT. Residues: CASTPRGESTDTQYF. The rearrangement uses TRBV7-9 and TRBJ2-3, with D perhaps being TRBD1 or TRBD2 (6 bases each). Per the germline V gene, CDR1 is SEHNR and CDR2 is FQNEAQ (reference sequence). V lost 7 bases and J lost 0, with 14 bases in between. The CDR3 covers 15 residues.

The chain couples TRBV7-9 to TRBJ1-2; the D gene is possibly TRBD1 (5 bases). Germline values: CDR1 SEHNR, CDR2 FQNEAQ (reference sequence). The ends were cut back, 5 bases at V and 8 bases at J, with 12 bases in the middle. The CDR3 sequence is 12 residues long. The CDR3 DNA reads TGTGCCAGCAGCACCGGGACCTGGGGCTACACCTTC. Protein sequence: CASSTGTWGYTF.

The genes are TRBV28 and TRBJ2-1; unclear D gene. Germline loops: CDR1 MDHEN, CDR2 SYDVKM. V was trimmed by 7 bases and J by 3 bases, leaving 16 bases between them. The CDR3 is 15 amino acids. CDR3 in DNA: TGTGCCAGCAACCATAATGGGCTAAGCTACAATGAGCAGTTCTTC. It translates to CASNHNGLSYNEQFF. The full variable domain, in which reference TRBV28 and TRBJ2-1 provide the parts outside the CDR3, is DVKVTQSSRYLVKRTGEKVFLECVQDMDHENMFWYRQDPGLGLRLIYFSYDVKMKEKGDIPEGYSVSREKKERFSLILESASTNQTSMYLCASNHNGLSYNEQFFGPGTRLTVL.

This clonotype turned up a few times. The CDR3 loop reads CASRRDRESSGANVLTF. The CDR3 DNA reads as TGTGCCAGCAGAAGGGACAGGGAGAGCTCTGGGGCCAACGTCCTGACTTTC. J is TRBJ2-6 and V is TRBV6-1; TRBD1 matches at 9 bases. From germline, CDR1 is MNHNS and CDR2 SASEGT. Trimming removed 6 bases from V and 0 bases from J; junction bases left unmatched: 6. This CDR3 spans 17 amino acids.

The chain links TRBV9 to TRBJ2-1, with D tentatively TRBD1 or TRBD2 (5 bases each). Germline V gene data show CDR1 as SGDLS and CDR2 as YYNGEE. V lost 0 bases, J lost 4 bases, and 17 bases lay in between. The CDR3 is 17 residues long. The DNA of the CDR3 is TGTGCCAGCAGCGTAGGAGTGGGGACGAAGGGATACAATGAGCAGTTCTTC. Protein: CASSVGVGTKGYNEQFF.

The chain has TRBV5-1 and TRBJ1-1; D gene unclear. Germline lookup yields CDR1 SGHRS and CDR2 YFSETQ. This CDR3 spans 13 amino acids. Trimming removed 0 bases at V and 8 bases at J, with 11 bases between. CDR3 in DNA: TGCGCCAGCAGCTTGGCTTTGGACGGCGAAGCTTTCTTT. It encodes CASSLALDGEAFF.

The rearrangement uses TRBV27 and TRBJ2-5, with D tentatively TRBD1 (6 bases). CDR1 is MNHEY and CDR2 is SMNVEV in the germline V gene (reference sequence). V gave up 6 bases and J gave up 5 bases, with 19 bases separating them. This CDR3 contains 15 residues. The CDR3 reads CASSRLGARTETQYF. The CDR3 DNA reads as TGTGCCAGCAGCCGTTTGGGGGCTCGCACGGAGACCCAGTACTTC.

This chain uses TRBV20-1 with TRBJ2-1; D call uncertain. Trimming removed 6 bases from V and 7 bases from J, with 22 bases in between. CDR1 DFQATT and CDR2 SNEGSKA come from the germline V gene (reference sequence). This CDR3 has 15 residues. The CDR3 protein is CSANLEEKHDNEQFF. The DNA of the CDR3 is TGCAGTGCCAATCTAGAAGAGAAACACGATAATGAGCAGTTCTTC.

The V and J genes are TRBV10-1 and TRBJ2-7, with 7 nucleotides matching TRBD1. The CDR3 has 14 residues. Germline-derived CDR1 and CDR2 are WNHNN and SYGVQD (reference sequence). V trimming: 3 bases; J trimming: 6 bases; junction bases outside the gene matches: 8. CDR3 loop: CASSETLQGTEQYF. Here the CDR3 DNA reads TGCGCCAGCAGTGAAACCCTACAGGGGACCGAGCAGTACTTC.

This chain joins TRBV11-2 and TRBJ2-3; weak D call: TRBD2 (5 bases). CDR3 size: 15 residues. Trimming cost V 4 bases and J 0 bases, with 11 bases left between them. The germline CDR1 and CDR2 sequences are SGHAT and FQNNGV. The CDR3 nucleotides are TGTGCCAGCAGCTCTAGCCCCTCTAGCACAGATACGCAGTATTTT. It translates to CASSSSPSSTDTQYF.

The rearrangement links TRBV18 to TRBJ1-2, with 8 nucleotides matching TRBD1. Germline CDR1 reads KGHSH; CDR2 reads LQKENI. This CDR3 is built from 14 residues. V trimming: 5 bases; J trimming: 7 bases; junction bases outside the gene matches: 9. The CDR3 nucleotides read TGTGCCAGCTCAACAGACAGGGGAATTTTTGGCTACACCTTC. It specifies CASSTDRGIFGYTF.

This clonotype was recorded many times. This rearrangement joins TRBV10-3 to TRBJ2-5; D gene uncertain. Trimming shortened V by 4 bases and J by 2 bases, and 8 bases separated the two germline ends. CDR1 is ENHRY, CDR2 SYGVKD, per germline. This CDR3 contains 13 residues. The CDR3 sequence: CAISGSQQETQYF. The DNA for the CDR3 is TGTGCCATCAGTGGATCACAGCAAGAGACCCAGTACTTC.